The 26 T cell receptor beta chains listed next were all sequenced from one sample in a study of T cell repertoires in cytomegalovirus infection. Which antigens these TCRs recognize remains unknown. In TCRdb, the reads were re-called with MiXCR into one record per CDR3 protein. The sample shows under 500,000 distinct CDR3 sequences, about 42% of them seen only once. The material was cultured PBMCs, obtained from culture after CMV antigen stimulation. The receptors come from a human donor in good health (CMV status not recorded). Some clones in this sample may be carry-over from other donors' samples.

Ten or more counts support this clonotype. The chain is built from TRBV7-2 and TRBJ2-5; D not resolved. This CDR3 is built from 15 residues. V was cut by 4 bases and J by 2 bases, with 14 bases left in between. Germline V lookup: CDR1 SGHTA, CDR2 FQGNSA. CDR3 amino acids: CASSSDRTLQETQYF. In DNA, the CDR3 is TGTGCCAGCAGCTCCGATCGGACGTTGCAAGAGACCCAGTACTTC.

This sequence joins TRBV5-1 and TRBJ2-1; 7 bases are shared with TRBD1. Germline CDR1 and CDR2: SGHRS and YFSETQ. Trimming removed 3 bases from V and 4 bases from J; junction bases left unmatched: 7. CDR3 length: 15 residues. The CDR3 DNA is TGCGCCAGCAGCTGGGGGACAGTTTCTTACAATGAGCAGTTCTTC. This codes for CASSWGTVSYNEQFF.

This clonotype was detected only a few times. The CDR3 reads CASSYGRGAGELFF. The CDR3 nucleotides are TGTGCCAGCAGTTACGGCAGGGGTGCCGGGGAGCTGTTTTTT. The chain employs TRBV6-2 or TRBV6-3 and TRBJ2-2; the D gene is possibly TRBD1 (6 bases). Germline V CDR1 and CDR2: MNHEY, SVGEGT. The V and J ends lost 2 bases and 6 bases respectively, with 10 bases between them. The CDR3 runs to 14 residues.

The chain recombines TRBV20-1 with TRBJ1-1, with TRBD1 matching 9 bases. From germline, CDR1 is DFQATT and CDR2 SNEGSKA (reference sequence). The CDR3 is 13 amino acids. The V gene end was trimmed by 5 bases and the J gene end by 11 bases; junction bases not matched to a gene: 12. The CDR3, as DNA: TGCAGTGCTGGAACCGGGACAGGGATGAATGCTTTCTTT. Translating it yields CSAGTGTGMNAFF.

This chain links TRBV12-3 or TRBV12-4 with TRBJ2-2; D gene unclear. V lost 3 bases, J lost 7 bases, and 12 bases lay in between. The CDR3 consists of 14 residues. The CDR3, as DNA: TGTGCCAGCAGTTTGACACAGTATGGCGGGGAGCTGTTTTTT. It specifies CASSLTQYGGELFF.

This clonotype has just a few counts. The gene calls are TRBV7-7 and TRBJ2-2; 9 positions agree with TRBD1. The CDR3 covers 16 residues. V was clipped by 5 bases and J by 3 bases; unmatched bases: 7. Per germline, CDR1 SSHAT and CDR2 FNYEAQ (reference sequence). CDR3 residues: CASSPYRGRDTGELFF. The DNA of the CDR3 is TGTGCCAGCAGCCCATACAGGGGGCGGGACACCGGGGAGCTGTTTTTT.

The rearrangement uses TRBV19 and TRBJ2-7, with TRBD1 matching 9 bases. Germline CDR1 LNHDA, CDR2 SQIVND (reference sequence). The CDR3 runs to 14 residues. Trimming took 6 bases from V and 2 from J; bases not matched to a gene: 5. The CDR3 loop reads CASSAGQGTYEQYF. CDR3 nucleotide sequence: TGTGCCAGTAGCGCGGGACAGGGTACCTACGAGCAGTACTTC.

This chain uses TRBV7-9 with TRBJ1-2, with 7 bases identical to TRBD1. The V gene's germline CDR1 is SEHNR and CDR2 FQNEAQ (reference sequence). This CDR3 region has 14 residues. V was pared by 5 bases and J by 8 bases, with 11 bases of the junction left unmatched. CDR3 DNA sequence: TGTGCCAGCAGCCCCGGGACAGCCCGAGGGGGCTACACCTTC. Amino acid sequence: CASSPGTARGGYTF.

This clonotype showed up just a few times. This chain links TRBV12-3 or TRBV12-4 with TRBJ2-5, with 9 nucleotides matching TRBD1. Unmatched junction bases numbered 7, after V lost 1 base and J lost 4 bases. CDR3 length equals 16 residues. DNA of the CDR3: TGTGCCAGCAGTTTAGTGGGACAGGGACTGGGAGAGACCCAGTACTTC. Its translation: CASSLVGQGLGETQYF.

The chain is built from TRBV10-3 and TRBJ1-2; the D is unclear. The CDR3 covers 13 residues. V dropped 7 bases and J dropped 4 bases, with 13 bases sitting between them. The germline CDR1 and CDR2 sequences are ENHRY and SYGVKD. This CDR3 reads CAIKAAATYGYTF. CDR3 DNA: TGTGCCATCAAGGCAGCAGCTACCTATGGCTACACCTTC.

This clonotype was detected a few times. V and J are TRBV7-6 and TRBJ2-7; D gene unclear. CDR1 and CDR2 (germline): SGHVS, FNYEAQ. Trimming left V 1 base short and J 3 bases short, with 16 bases between. The CDR3 contains 16 residues. This CDR3 reads CASSLEQGNLGYEQYF. The CDR3 bases are TGTGCCAGCAGCTTAGAGCAAGGGAACCTTGGCTACGAGCAGTACTTC.

This clonotype was observed a handful of times. The chain uses TRBV7-9 and TRBJ2-5, with 7 positions matching TRBD1. Looked up from germline, CDR1 is SEHNR and CDR2 is FQNEAQ (reference sequence). This CDR3 is built from 14 residues. V lost 4 bases, J lost 3 bases, and 5 bases stayed unmatched. The CDR3 bases are TGTGCCAGCAGCTCGCCCAGGGGGAAAGAGACCCAGTACTTC. Amino acid sequence: CASSSPRGKETQYF.

V gene TRBV5-1 combines with J gene TRBJ2-7; D is undetermined. The CDR3 consists of 14 residues. Trimming took 5 bases from V and 5 from J, leaving 17 bases between them. CDR1 is SGHRS, CDR2 YFSETQ, per germline. The CDR3 region has the DNA TGCGCCAGCAGGGCCCCCCGGTACTATGACGAGCAGTACTTC. Protein: CASRAPRYYDEQYF.

The sample holds a few counts of this clonotype. The chain is built from TRBV10-3 and TRBJ2-3; possible D gene TRBD2, 5 bases. Per the germline V gene, CDR1 is ENHRY and CDR2 is SYGVKD. V was cut by 11 bases and J by 1 base, with 10 bases left in between. The CDR3 is made up of 12 amino acids. CDR3 sequence reads: CAYRTGTDTQYF. CDR3 coding DNA: TGTGCCTATCGGACTGGCACAGATACGCAGTATTTT.

The V call is TRBV7-6, the J call TRBJ1-1; D is perhaps TRBD1 (5 bases). With 1 base removed from V and 3 bases from J, the gap between germline ends came to 9 bases. The CDR3 sequence is 14 residues long. Germline V gives CDR1 SGHVS, CDR2 FNYEAQ. For the CDR3, the DNA is TGTGCCAGCAGCTTAGAAGGGGCCGACACTGAAGCTTTCTTT. The encoded protein is CASSLEGADTEAFF.

This clonotype appeared many times. J is TRBJ2-3 and V is TRBV7-2, with TRBD2 matching over 13 bases. Trimming at V came to 7 bases and at J to 7 bases, leaving 11 bases not matched to a gene. The CDR3 runs to 16 residues. The germline V gene encodes CDR1 SGHTA and CDR2 FQGNSA. Written as DNA, the CDR3 is TGTGCCAGCACCCTTAGGGCACTAGCGGGAGGGAATACGCAGTATTTT. Translating gives CASTLRALAGGNTQYF.

This chain links TRBV4-1 with TRBJ2-1, with 9 nucleotides matching TRBD2. CDR1 and CDR2 from the germline V gene are MGHRA and YSYEKL. After removal of 2 bases from V and 9 bases from J, the junction contained 5 bases not matched to a gene. The CDR3 consists of 14 residues. CDR3 bases: TGCGCCAGCAGCCAAATAGCGGGGGAAGGTGAGCAGTTCTTC. As protein: CASSQIAGEGEQFF.

The chain carries TRBV20-1 and TRBJ2-1; D is perhaps TRBD1 (6 bases). The CDR3 consists of 14 residues. CDR1 and CDR2 from the germline V gene are DFQATT and SNEGSKA (reference sequence). V lost 0 bases, J lost 5 bases, and 11 bases lay in between. CDR3 in amino acids: CSARDPRDNNEQFF. The DNA for the CDR3 is TGCAGTGCTAGAGATCCACGGGACAACAATGAGCAGTTCTTC.

A few counts support this clonotype. The V gene is TRBV7-6, the J gene TRBJ2-5; 12 bases line up with TRBD1. Germline values: CDR1 SGHVS, CDR2 FNYEAQ. CDR3 length equals 15 residues. Trimming took 5 bases from V and 4 from J; bases not matched to a gene: 5. This CDR3 is CASSPGTGGIETQYF. In DNA form, the CDR3 reads TGTGCCAGCAGCCCCGGGACAGGGGGCATAGAGACCCAGTACTTC. Combining the CDR3 with reference TRBV7-6 and TRBJ2-5 gives the whole variable domain GAGVSQSPRYKVTKRGQDVALRCDPISGHVSLYWYRQALGQGPEFLTYFNYEAQQDKSGLPNDRFSAERPEGSISTLTIQRTEQRDSAMYRCASSPGTGGIETQYFGPGTRLLVL.

The chain is built from TRBV30 and TRBJ2-2; maybe TRBD2 (5 bases). The germline V gene encodes CDR1 GTSNPN and CDR2 SVGIG (reference sequence). The CDR3 length is 15 residues. V lost 7 bases, J lost 1 base, and 16 bases lay in between. The CDR3 DNA reads TGTGCCTCTGAACGGAGGTTACAGAACACCGGGGAGCTGTTTTTT. Its protein is CASERRLQNTGELFF.

The chain employs TRBV6-2 or TRBV6-3 and TRBJ2-7; the match to TRBD1 covers 9 bases. The CDR3 is 14 amino acids. J was trimmed by 0 bases and V by 6 bases; bases with no gene match: 3. Germline V CDR1 and CDR2: MNHEY, SVGEGT. CDR3 sequence reads: CASRGTGPSYEQYF. DNA for the CDR3: TGTGCCAGCAGGGGGACAGGGCCCTCCTACGAGCAGTACTTC.

This clonotype was found a few times. The V gene is TRBV6-6, the J gene TRBJ2-1; D is ambiguous. In germline, CDR1 is MNHNY, CDR2 SVGAGI (reference sequence). With 0 bases removed from V and 8 bases from J, the gap between germline ends came to 5 bases. CDR3 length equals 12 residues. The CDR3 is CASSYSGYEQFF. The CDR3 bases are TGTGCCAGCAGTTACTCCGGGTATGAGCAGTTCTTC.

The chain links TRBV7-2 to TRBJ2-2; D remains ambiguous. Trimming removed 8 bases at V and 6 bases at J, with 13 bases between. This CDR3 region has 13 residues. Germline-derived CDR1 and CDR2 are SGHTA and FQGNSA. As DNA, the CDR3 is TGTGCCAGCGTCCCTCAGGTCCCCGGGGAGCTGTTTTTT. It is translated as CASVPQVPGELFF.

The chain links TRBV7-2 to TRBJ2-7; the D gene could be TRBD1 or TRBD2 (5 bases each). This CDR3 contains 17 residues. Germline loops: CDR1 SGHTA, CDR2 FQGNSA. The V and J ends lost 2 bases and 1 base respectively, with 18 bases between them. The CDR3 DNA reads TGTGCCAGCAGCTTAATGGGGGACGCCTTTACTTCCTACGAGCAGTACTTC. It encodes CASSLMGDAFTSYEQYF.

This chain connects TRBV7-2 to TRBJ2-3, with D maybe TRBD2 (6 bases). Trimming left V 4 bases short and J 0 bases short, with 14 bases between. CDR1 SGHTA and CDR2 FQGNSA come from the germline V gene. The CDR3 runs 16 residues. DNA for the CDR3: TGTGCCAGCAGCTCGGGAGTCTACCAAAGCACAGATACGCAGTATTTT. Protein product: CASSSGVYQSTDTQYF.

The V gene is TRBV6-2 or TRBV6-3, the J gene TRBJ2-7, with 8 bases fitting TRBD2. The CDR3 covers 13 residues. Germline CDR1 MNHEY, CDR2 SVGEGT. V lost 8 bases and J lost 3; bases outside the gene matches: 6. The CDR3 spells CASCVSGGYEQYF. The CDR3 DNA sequence: TGTGCCAGCTGTGTGAGCGGGGGCTACGAGCAGTACTTC.